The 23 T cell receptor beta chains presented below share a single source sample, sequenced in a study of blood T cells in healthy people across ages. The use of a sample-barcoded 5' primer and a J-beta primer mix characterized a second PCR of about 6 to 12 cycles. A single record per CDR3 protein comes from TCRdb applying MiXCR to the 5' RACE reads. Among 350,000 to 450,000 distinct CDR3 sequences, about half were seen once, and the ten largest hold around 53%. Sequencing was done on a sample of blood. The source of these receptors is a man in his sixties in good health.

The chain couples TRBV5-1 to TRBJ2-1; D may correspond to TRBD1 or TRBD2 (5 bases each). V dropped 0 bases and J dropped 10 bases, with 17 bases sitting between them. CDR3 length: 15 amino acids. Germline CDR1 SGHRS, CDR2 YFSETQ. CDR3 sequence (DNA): TGCGCCAGCAGCTTGGCTGGGACGGCTTCCTACGAGCAGTTCTTC. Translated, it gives CASSLAGTASYEQFF.

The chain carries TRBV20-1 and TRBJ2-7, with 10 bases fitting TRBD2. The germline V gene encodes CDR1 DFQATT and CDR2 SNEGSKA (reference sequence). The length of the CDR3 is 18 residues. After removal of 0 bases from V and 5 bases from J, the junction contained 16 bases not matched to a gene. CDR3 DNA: TGCAGTGCTAGAGATTCGTCTAGCGGGAGTAGGTCATTTGACGAGCAGTACTTC. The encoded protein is CSARDSSSGSRSFDEQYF.

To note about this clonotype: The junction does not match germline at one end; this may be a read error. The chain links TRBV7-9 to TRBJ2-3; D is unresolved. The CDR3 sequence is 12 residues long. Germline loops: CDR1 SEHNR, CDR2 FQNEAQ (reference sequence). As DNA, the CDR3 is TGTGCCAGCGGCTTAGACGGCCGAACGCAGTATTTT. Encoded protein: CASGLDGRTQYF.

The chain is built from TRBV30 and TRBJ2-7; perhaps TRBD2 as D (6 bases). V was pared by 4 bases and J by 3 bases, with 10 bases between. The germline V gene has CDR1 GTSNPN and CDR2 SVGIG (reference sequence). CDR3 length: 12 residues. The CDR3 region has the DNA TGTGCCTGGACTCTTAGCGGCTACGAGCAGTACTTC. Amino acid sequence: CAWTLSGYEQYF.

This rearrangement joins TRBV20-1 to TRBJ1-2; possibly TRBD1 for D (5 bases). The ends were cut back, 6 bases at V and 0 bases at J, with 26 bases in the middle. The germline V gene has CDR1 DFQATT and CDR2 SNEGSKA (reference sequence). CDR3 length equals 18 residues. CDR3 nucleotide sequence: TGCAGTGCGGGGAAGACCGGGACGGCGACACGAGCTAACTATGGCTACACCTTC. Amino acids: CSAGKTGTATRANYGYTF.

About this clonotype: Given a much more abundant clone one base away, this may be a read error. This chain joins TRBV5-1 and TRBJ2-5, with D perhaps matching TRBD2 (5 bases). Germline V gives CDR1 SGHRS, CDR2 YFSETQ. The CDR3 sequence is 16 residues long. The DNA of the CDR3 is TGCGCCAACAGCTTGGGCTTTGGCCGGGGAATGGAGACCCAGTACTTC. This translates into CANSLGFGRGMETQYF.

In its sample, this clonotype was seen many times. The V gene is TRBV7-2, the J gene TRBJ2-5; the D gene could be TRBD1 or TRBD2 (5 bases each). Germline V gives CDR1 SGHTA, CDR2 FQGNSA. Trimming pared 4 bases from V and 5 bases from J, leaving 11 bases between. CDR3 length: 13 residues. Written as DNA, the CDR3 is TGTGCCAGCAGCTCGGGACCGGCGGAGACCCAGTACTTC. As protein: CASSSGPAETQYF.

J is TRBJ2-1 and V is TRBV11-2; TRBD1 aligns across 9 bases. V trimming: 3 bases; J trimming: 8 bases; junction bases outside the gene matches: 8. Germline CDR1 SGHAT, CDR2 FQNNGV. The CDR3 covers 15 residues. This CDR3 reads CASSLTGTGLYEQFF. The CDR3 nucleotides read TGTGCCAGCAGCTTGACCGGGACAGGGTTGTATGAGCAGTTCTTC.

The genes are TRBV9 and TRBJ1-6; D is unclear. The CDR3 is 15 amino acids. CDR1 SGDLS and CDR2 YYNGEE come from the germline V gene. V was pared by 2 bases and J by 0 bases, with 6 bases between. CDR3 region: CASSVDGSYNSPLHF. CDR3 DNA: TGTGCCAGCAGCGTCGATGGCTCCTATAATTCACCCCTCCACTTT. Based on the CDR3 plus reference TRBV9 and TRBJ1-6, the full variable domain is DSGVTQTPKHLITATGQRVTLRCSPRSGDLSVYWYQQSLDQGLQFLIQYYNGEERAKGNILERFSAQQFPDLHSELNLSSLELGDSALYFCASSVDGSYNSPLHFGNGTRLTVT.

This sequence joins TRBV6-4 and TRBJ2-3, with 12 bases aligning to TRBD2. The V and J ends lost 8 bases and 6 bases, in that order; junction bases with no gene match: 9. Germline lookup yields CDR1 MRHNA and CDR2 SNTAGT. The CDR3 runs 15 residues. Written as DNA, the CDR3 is TGTGCCAGCTCATCTAGCGGGAGGGCCTGGGATACGCAGTATTTT. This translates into CASSSSGRAWDTQYF.

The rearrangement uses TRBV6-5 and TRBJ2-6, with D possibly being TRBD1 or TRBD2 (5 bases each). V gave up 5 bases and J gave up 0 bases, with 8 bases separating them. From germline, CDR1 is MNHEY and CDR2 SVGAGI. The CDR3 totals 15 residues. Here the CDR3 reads CASSTRGSGANVLTF. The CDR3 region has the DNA TGTGCCAGCAGTACTAGGGGCTCTGGGGCCAACGTCCTGACTTTC.

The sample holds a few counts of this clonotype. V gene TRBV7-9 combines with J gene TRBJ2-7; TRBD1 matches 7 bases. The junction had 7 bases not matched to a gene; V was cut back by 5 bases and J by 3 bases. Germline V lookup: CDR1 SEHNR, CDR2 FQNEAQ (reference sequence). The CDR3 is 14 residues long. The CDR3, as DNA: TGTGCCAGCAGCCGGACGGGACAGTACTACGAGCAGTACTTC. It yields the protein CASSRTGQYYEQYF.

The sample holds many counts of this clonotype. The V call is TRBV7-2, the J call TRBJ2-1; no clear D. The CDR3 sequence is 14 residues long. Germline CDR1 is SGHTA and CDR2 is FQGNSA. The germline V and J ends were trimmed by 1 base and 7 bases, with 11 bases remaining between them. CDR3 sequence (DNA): TGTGCCAGCAGCTTAGACAGTTCTCGGAATGAGCAGTTCTTC. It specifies CASSLDSSRNEQFF. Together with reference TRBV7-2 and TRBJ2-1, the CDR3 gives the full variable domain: GAGVSQSPSNKVTEKGKDVELRCDPISGHTALYWYRQSLGQGLEFLIYFQGNSAPDKSGLPSDRFSAERTGGSVSTLTIQRTQQEDSAVYLCASSLDSSRNEQFFGPGTRLTVL.

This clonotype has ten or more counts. Here the CDR3 reads CASSLHNNEQFF. The CDR3 region has the DNA TGTGCCAGCAGTTTGCACAACAATGAGCAGTTCTTC. The gene calls are TRBV12-3 or TRBV12-4 and TRBJ2-1; D remains unclear. Trimming cost V 3 bases and J 5 bases, with 5 bases left between them. The CDR3 is made up of 12 amino acids.

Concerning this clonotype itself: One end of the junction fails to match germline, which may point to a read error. The CDR3: CSVVGGGGEPQYF. Here the CDR3 DNA reads TGCAGCGTTGTAGGGGGGGGTGGAGAGCCCCAGTACTTC. The rearrangement joins TRBV29-1 to TRBJ2-5, with D maybe TRBD2 (7 bases). Germline values: CDR1 SQVTM, CDR2 ANQGSEA. The CDR3 runs to 13 residues. The complete variable domain, with remaining parts taken from reference TRBV29-1 and TRBJ2-5, reads SAVISQKPSRDICQRGTSLTIQCQVDSQVTMMFWYRQQPGQSLTLIATANQGSEATYESGFVIDKFPISRPNLTFSTLTVSNMSPEDSSIYLCSVVGGGGEPQYFGPGTRLLVL.

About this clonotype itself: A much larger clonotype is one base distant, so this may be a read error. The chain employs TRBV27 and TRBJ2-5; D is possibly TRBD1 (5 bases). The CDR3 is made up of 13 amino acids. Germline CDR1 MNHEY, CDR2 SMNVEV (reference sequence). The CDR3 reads CASRLSDNNEQYF. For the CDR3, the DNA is TGTGCCAGCAGGTTATCGGACAACAATGAGCAGTACTTC.

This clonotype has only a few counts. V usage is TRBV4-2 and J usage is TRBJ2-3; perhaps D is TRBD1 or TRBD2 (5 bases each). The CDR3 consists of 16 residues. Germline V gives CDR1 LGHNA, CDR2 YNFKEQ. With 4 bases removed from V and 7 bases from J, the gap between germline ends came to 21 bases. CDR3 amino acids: CASSLASRDLANTQYF. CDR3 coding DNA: TGTGCCAGCAGCCTAGCCTCAAGGGACCTAGCAAATACGCAGTATTTT.

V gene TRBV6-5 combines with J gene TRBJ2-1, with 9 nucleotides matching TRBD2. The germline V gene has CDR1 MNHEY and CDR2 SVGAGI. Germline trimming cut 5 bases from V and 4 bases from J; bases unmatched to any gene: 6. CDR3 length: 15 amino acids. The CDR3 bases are TGTGCCAGCAGTGCTGGGACTAGCCGGTACAATGAGCAGTTCTTC. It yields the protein CASSAGTSRYNEQFF.

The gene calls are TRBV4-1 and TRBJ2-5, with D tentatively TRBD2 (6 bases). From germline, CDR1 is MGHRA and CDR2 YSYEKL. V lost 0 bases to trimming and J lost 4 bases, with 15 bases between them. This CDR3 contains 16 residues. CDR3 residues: CASSQDSAGGTETQYF. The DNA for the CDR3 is TGCGCCAGCAGCCAAGATTCGGCCGGGGGAACAGAGACCCAGTACTTC.

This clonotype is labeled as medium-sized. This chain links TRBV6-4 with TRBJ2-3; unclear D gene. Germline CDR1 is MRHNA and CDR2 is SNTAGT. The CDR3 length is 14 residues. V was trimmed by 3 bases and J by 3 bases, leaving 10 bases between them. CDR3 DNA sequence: TGTGCCAGCAGTGATCCACTTGCGACAGATACGCAGTATTTT. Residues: CASSDPLATDTQYF.

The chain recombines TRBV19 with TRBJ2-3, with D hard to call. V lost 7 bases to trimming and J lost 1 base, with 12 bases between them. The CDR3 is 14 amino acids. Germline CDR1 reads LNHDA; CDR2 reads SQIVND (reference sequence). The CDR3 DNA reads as TGTGCCAGTACCCCGTCAAGGGGCACAGATACGCAGTATTTT. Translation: CASTPSRGTDTQYF.

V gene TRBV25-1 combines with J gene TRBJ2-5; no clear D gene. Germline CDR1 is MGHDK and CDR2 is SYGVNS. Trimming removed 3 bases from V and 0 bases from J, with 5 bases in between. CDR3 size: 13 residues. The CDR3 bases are TGTGCCAGCAGTGATTCTAACCAAGAGACCCAGTACTTC. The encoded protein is CASSDSNQETQYF. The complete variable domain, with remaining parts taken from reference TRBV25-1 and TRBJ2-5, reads EADIYQTPRYLVIGTGKKITLECSQTMGHDKMYWYQQDPGMELHLIHYSYGVNSTEKGDLSSESTVSRIRTEHFPLTLESARPSHTSQYLCASSDSNQETQYFGPGTRLLVL.

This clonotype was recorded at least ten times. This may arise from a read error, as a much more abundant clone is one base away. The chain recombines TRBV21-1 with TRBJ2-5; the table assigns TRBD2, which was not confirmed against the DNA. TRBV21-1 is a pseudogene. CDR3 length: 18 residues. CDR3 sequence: CASSKVGPPSGIYNEQYF. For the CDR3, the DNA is TGTGCCAGCAGCAAAGTTGGCCCACCTAGCGGGATCTACAATGAGCAGTACTTC.